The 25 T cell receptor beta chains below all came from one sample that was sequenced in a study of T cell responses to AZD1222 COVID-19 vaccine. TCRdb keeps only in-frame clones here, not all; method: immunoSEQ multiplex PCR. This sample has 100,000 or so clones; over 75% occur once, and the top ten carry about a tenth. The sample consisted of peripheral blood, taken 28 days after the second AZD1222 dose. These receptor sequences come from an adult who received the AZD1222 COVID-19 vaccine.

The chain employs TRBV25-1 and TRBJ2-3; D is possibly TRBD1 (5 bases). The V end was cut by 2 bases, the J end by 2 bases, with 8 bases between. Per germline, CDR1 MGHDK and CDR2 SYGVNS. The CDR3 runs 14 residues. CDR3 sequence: CASSELGPTDTQYF. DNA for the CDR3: TGTGCCAGCAGTGAACTGGGGCCCACAGATACGCAGTATTTT.

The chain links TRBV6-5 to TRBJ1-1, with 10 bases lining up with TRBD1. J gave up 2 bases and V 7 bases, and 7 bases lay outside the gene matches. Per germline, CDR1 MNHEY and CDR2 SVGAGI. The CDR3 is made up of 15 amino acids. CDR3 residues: CASTFGTGVNTEAFF. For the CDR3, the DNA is TGTGCCAGCACTTTCGGGACAGGGGTTAACACTGAAGCTTTCTTT.

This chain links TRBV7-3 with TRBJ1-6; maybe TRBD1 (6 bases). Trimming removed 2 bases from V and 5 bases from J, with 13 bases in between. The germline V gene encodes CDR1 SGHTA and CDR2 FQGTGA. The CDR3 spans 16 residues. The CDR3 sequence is CASSLLGARNNSPLHF. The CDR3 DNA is TGTGCCAGCAGCTTATTGGGGGCGAGGAATAATTCACCCCTCCACTTT.

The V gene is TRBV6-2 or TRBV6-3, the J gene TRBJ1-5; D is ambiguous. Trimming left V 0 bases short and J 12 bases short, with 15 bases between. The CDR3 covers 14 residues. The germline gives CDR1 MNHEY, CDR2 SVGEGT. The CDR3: CASSYSSGWPSQHF. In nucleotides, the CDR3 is TGTGCCAGCAGTTACTCTTCGGGTTGGCCTAGCCAGCATTTT.

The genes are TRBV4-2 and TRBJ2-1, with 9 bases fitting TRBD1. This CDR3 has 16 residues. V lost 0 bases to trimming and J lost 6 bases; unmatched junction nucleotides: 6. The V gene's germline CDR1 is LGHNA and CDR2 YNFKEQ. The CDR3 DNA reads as TGTGCCAGCAGCCAAGACATACAGGGGGCACGCAATGAGCAGTTCTTC. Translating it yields CASSQDIQGARNEQFF.

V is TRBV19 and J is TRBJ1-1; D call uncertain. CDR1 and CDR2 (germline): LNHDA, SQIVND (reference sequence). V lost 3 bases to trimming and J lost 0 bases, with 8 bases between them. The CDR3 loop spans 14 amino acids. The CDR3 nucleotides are TGTGCCAGTAGTATGCCCCCCATGAACACTGAAGCTTTCTTT. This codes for CASSMPPMNTEAFF.

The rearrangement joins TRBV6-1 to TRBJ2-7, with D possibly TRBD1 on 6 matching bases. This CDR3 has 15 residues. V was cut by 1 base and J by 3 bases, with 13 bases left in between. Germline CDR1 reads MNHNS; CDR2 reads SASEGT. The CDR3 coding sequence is TGTGCCAGCAGTGAAGGGCCAGGGGCCCGCTACGAGCAGTACTTC. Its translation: CASSEGPGARYEQYF.

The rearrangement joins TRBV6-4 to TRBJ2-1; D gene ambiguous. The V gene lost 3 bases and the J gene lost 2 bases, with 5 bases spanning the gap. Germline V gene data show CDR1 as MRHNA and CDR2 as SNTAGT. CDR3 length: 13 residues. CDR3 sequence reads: CASSEGPYNEQFF. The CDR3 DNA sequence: TGTGCCAGCAGTGAAGGGCCCTACAATGAGCAGTTCTTC.

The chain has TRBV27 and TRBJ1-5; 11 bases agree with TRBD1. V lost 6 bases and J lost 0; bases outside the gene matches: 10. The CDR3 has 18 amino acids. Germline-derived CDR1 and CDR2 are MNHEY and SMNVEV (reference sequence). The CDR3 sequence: CASRRTGGSADSNQPQHF. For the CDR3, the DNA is TGTGCCAGCAGGCGGACAGGGGGCTCGGCCGATAGCAATCAGCCCCAGCATTTT.

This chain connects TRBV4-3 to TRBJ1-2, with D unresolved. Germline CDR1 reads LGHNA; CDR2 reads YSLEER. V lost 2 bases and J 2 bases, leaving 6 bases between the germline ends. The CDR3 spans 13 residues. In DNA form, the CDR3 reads TGCGCCAGCAGCCAACAGGCGAACTATGGCTACACCTTC. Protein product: CASSQQANYGYTF.

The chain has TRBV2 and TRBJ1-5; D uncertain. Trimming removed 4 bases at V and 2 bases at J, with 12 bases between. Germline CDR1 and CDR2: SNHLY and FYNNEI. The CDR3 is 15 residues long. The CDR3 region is CASSVPGEGNQPQHF. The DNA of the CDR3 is TGTGCCAGCAGTGTCCCAGGAGAAGGCAATCAGCCCCAGCATTTT.

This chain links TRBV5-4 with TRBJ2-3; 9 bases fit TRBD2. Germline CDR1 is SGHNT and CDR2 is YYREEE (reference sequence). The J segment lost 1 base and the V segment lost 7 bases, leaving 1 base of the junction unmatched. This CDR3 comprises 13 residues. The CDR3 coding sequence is TGTGCCAGCCGGACTAGCGGCACAGATACGCAGTATTTT. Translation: CASRTSGTDTQYF.

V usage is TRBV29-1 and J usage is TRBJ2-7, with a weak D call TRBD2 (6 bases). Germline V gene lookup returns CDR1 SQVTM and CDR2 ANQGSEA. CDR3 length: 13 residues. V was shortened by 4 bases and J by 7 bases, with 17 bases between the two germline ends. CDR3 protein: CSVGQRSAGEQYF. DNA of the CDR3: TGCAGCGTTGGACAGCGCTCCGCGGGGGAGCAGTACTTC.

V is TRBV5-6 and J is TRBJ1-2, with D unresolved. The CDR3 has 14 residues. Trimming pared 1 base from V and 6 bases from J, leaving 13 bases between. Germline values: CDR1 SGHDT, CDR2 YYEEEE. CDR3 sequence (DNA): TGTGCCAGCAGCTTGCGGCAGAGCTCGGATGGCTACACCTTC. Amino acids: CASSLRQSSDGYTF.

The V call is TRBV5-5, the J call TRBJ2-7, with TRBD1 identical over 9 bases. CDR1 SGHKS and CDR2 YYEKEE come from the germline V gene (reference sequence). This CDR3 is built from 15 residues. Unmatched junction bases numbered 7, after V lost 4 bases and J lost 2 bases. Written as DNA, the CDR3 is TGTGCCAGCAGCCCCGGGACAGGGATGGCCTACGAGCAGTACTTC. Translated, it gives CASSPGTGMAYEQYF. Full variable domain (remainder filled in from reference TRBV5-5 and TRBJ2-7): DAGVTQSPTHLIKTRGQQVTLRCSPISGHKSVSWYQQVLGQGPQFIFQYYEKEERGRGNFPDRFSARQFPNYSSELNVNALLLGDSALYLCASSPGTGMAYEQYFGPGTRLTVT.

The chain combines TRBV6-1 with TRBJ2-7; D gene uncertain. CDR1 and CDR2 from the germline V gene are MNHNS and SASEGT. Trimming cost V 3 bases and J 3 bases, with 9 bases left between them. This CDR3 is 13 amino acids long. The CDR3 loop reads CASSDRPLYEQYF. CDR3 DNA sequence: TGTGCCAGCAGTGACAGGCCCCTCTACGAGCAGTACTTC.

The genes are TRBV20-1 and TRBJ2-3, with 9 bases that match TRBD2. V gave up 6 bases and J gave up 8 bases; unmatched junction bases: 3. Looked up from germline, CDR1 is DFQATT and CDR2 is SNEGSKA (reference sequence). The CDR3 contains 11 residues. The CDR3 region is CSAPAGGTQYF. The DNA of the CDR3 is TGCAGTGCCCCAGCGGGGGGTACGCAGTATTTT.

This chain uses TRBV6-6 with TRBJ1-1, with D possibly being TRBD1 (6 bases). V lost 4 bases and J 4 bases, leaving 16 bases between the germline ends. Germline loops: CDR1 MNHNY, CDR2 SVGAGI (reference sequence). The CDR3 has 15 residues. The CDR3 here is CASSLTRDKGTEAFF. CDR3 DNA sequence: TGTGCCAGCAGTTTAACCCGGGACAAGGGCACTGAAGCTTTCTTT.

The chain's CDR3 is CASSGTGRTEAFF. The DNA of the CDR3 is TGTGCCAGCAGCGGAACAGGGAGGACTGAAGCTTTCTTT. The chain carries TRBV5-4 and TRBJ1-1; maybe TRBD1 (6 bases). The germline gives CDR1 SGHNT, CDR2 YYREEE (reference sequence). V was trimmed by 4 bases and J by 5 bases, leaving 12 bases between them. CDR3 size: 13 residues.

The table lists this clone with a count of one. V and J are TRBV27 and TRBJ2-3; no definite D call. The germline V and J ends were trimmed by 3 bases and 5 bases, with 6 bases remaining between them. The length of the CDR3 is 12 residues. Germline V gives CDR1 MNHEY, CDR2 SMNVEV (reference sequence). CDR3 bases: TGTGCCAGCAGTTTTAACTTAGATACGCAGTATTTT. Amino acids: CASSFNLDTQYF.

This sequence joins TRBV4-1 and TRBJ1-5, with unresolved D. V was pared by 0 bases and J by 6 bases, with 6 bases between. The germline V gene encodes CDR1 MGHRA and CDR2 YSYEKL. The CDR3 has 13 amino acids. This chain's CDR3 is CASSQERSQPQHF. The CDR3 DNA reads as TGCGCCAGCAGCCAAGAGCGTAGTCAGCCCCAGCATTTT.

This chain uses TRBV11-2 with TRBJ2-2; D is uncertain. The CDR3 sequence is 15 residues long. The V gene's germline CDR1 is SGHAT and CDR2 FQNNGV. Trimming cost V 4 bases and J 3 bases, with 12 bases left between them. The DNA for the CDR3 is TGTGCCAGCAGCTCACTCCAGACACACACCGGGGAGCTGTTTTTT. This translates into CASSSLQTHTGELFF.

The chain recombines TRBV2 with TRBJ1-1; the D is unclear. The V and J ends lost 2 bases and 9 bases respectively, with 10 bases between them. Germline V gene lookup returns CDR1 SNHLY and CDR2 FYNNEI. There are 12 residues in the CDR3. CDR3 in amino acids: CASSERSSQAFF. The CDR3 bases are TGTGCCAGCAGTGAACGTAGCTCACAAGCTTTCTTT.

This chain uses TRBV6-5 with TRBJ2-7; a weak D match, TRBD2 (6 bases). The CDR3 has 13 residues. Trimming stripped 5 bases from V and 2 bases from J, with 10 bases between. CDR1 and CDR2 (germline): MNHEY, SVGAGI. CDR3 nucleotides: TGTGCCAGCAGTCATCGGGGGACCTACGAGCAGTACTTC. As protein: CASSHRGTYEQYF.

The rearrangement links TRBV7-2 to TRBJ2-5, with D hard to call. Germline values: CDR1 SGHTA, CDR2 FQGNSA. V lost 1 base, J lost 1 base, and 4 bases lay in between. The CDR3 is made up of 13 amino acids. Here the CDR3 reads CASSLVTQETQYF. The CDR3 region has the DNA TGTGCCAGCAGCTTAGTAACCCAAGAGACCCAGTACTTC.